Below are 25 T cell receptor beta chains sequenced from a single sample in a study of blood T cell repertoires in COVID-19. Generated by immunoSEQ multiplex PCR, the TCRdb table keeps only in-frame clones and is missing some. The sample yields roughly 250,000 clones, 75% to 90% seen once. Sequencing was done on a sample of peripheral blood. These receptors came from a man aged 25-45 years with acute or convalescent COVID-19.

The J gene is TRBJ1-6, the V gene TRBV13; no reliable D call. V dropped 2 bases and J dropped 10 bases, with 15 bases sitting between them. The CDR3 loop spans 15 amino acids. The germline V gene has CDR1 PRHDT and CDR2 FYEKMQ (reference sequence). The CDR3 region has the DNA TGTGCCAGCAGCTTAAGTATGTTGGAGGCGTCACCCCTCCACTTT. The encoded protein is CASSLSMLEASPLHF.

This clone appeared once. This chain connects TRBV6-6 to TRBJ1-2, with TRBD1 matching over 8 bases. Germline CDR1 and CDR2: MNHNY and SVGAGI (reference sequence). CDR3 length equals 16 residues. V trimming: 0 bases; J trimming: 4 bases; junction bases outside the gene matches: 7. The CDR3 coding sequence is TGTGCCAGCAGTTACTCTGCCAGGGGGCAGTCCTATGGCTACACCTTC. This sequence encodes CASSYSARGQSYGYTF.

DNA of the CDR3: TGTGCCAGTAGTTTGGGACAGGGGGCTTCACCCCTCCACTTT. It specifies CASSLGQGASPLHF. The chain carries TRBV19 and TRBJ1-6, with 12 nucleotides matching TRBD1. This CDR3 has 14 amino acids. CDR1 is LNHDA, CDR2 SQIVND, per germline (reference sequence). Trimming cost V 5 bases and J 9 bases; bases outside gene matches: 2.

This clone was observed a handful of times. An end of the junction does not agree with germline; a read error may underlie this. DNA for the CDR3: TGTGCTAGCAGCCCCTTGGGCCGGCTGAACACTGAAGCTTTCTTT. Protein product: CASSPLGRLNTEAFF. The chain links TRBV7-7 to TRBJ1-1; no clear D. This CDR3 spans 15 amino acids. Germline V gene sequence: CDR1 SSHAT, CDR2 FNYEAQ (reference sequence).

The CDR3 DNA is TGTGCCAGCAGTTACAGAGTTCTGGCAGATACGCAGTATTTT. This sequence encodes CASSYRVLADTQYF. The chain carries TRBV6-5 and TRBJ2-3; D remains ambiguous. The V gene lost 2 bases and the J gene lost 4 bases, with 10 bases spanning the gap. The length of the CDR3 is 14 residues. CDR1 is MNHEY and CDR2 is SVGAGI in the germline V gene.

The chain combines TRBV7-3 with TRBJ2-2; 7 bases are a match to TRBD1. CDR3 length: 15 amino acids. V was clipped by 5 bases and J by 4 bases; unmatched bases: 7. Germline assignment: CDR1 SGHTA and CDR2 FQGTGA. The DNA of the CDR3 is TGTGCCAGCAGCAAGGGACAGTCGAGCACCGGGGAGCTGTTTTTT. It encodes CASSKGQSSTGELFF. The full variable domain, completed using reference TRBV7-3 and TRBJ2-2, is GAGVSQTPSNKVTEKGKYVELRCDPISGHTALYWYRQSLGQGPEFLIYFQGTGAADDSGLPNDRFFAVRPEGSVSTLKIQRTERGDSAVYLCASSKGQSSTGELFFGEGSRLTVL.

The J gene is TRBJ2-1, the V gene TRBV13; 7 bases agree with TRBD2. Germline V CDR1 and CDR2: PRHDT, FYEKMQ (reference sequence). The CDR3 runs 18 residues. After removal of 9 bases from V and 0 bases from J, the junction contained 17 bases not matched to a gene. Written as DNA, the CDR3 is TGTGCCAGTTCCGGAAGGGAGGGAGGCTCTCGCTCCTACAATGAGCAGTTCTTC. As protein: CASSGREGGSRSYNEQFF.

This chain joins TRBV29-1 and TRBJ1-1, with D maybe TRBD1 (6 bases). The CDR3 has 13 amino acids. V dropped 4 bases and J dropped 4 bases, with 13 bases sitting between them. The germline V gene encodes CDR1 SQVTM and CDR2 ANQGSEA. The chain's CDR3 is CSVVVRGGTEAFF. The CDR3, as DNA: TGCAGCGTTGTTGTGAGGGGGGGCACTGAAGCTTTCTTT.

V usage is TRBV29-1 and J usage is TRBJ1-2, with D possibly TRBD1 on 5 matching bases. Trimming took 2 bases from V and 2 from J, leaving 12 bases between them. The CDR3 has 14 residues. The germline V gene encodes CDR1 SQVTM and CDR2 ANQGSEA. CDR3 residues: CSVESQGRNYGYTF. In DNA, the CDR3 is TGCAGCGTTGAATCTCAGGGAAGAAACTATGGCTACACCTTC.

CDR3 amino acids: CASSIDGSGGTQYF. CDR3 coding DNA: TGTGCCAGTAGTATAGATGGTAGCGGAGGGACCCAGTACTTC. The chain uses TRBV19 and TRBJ2-5, with a possible D match to TRBD2 (6 bases). Germline CDR1 is LNHDA and CDR2 is SQIVND (reference sequence). The V and J ends lost 0 bases and 7 bases respectively, with 12 bases between them. This CDR3 region has 14 residues. Full variable domain (remainder filled in from reference TRBV19 and TRBJ2-5): DGGITQSPKYLFRKEGQNVTLSCEQNLNHDAMYWYRQDPGQGLRLIYYSQIVNDFQKGDIAEGYSVSREKKESFPLTVTSAQKNPTAFYLCASSIDGSGGTQYFGPGTRLLVL.

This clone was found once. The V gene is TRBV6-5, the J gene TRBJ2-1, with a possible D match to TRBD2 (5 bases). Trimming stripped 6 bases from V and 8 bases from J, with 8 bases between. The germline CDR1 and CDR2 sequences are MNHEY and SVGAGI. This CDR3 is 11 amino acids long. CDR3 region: CASRLVDEQFF. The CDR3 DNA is TGTGCCAGCAGACTAGTGGATGAGCAGTTCTTC.

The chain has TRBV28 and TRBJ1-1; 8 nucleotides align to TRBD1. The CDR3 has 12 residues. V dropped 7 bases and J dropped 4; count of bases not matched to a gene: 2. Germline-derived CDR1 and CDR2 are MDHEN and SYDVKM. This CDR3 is CASIDRGTEAFF. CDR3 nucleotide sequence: TGTGCCAGCATCGACAGGGGCACTGAAGCTTTCTTT.

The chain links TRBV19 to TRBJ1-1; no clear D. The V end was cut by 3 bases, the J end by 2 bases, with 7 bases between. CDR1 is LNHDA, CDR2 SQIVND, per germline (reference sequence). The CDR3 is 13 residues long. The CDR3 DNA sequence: TGTGCCAGTAGTATCGCCAGAAACACTGAAGCTTTCTTT. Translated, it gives CASSIARNTEAFF.

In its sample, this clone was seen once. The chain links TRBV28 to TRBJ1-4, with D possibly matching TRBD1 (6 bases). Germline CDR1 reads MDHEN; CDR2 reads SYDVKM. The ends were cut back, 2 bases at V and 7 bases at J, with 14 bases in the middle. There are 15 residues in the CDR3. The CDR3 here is CASSLPRGGIEKLFF. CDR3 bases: TGTGCCAGCAGTTTACCAAGGGGGGGTATTGAAAAACTGTTTTTT.

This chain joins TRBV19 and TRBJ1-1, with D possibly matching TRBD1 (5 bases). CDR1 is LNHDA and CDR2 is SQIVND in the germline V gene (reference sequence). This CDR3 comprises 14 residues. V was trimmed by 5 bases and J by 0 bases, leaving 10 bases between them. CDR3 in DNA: TGTGCCAGTAGTCGACAGAGAATGAACACTGAAGCTTTCTTT. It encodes CASSRQRMNTEAFF.

CDR3 residues: CASSLSEQGLGHF. The DNA of the CDR3 is TGTGCCAGCAGTTTATCTGAACAGGGGCTGGGGCATTTT. The rearrangement links TRBV28 to TRBJ1-5; 7 nucleotides match TRBD1. The ends lost 1 base at V and 15 bases at J; junction bases unmatched: 9. This CDR3 is 13 amino acids long. Germline CDR1 reads MDHEN; CDR2 reads SYDVKM.

As DNA, the CDR3 is TGTGCCAGCAGAGGTAGCGGGAGGGCCGGGAATGAGCAGTTCTTC. It is translated as CASRGSGRAGNEQFF. J is TRBJ2-1 and V is TRBV6-5, with 11 bases identical to TRBD2. V dropped 6 bases and J dropped 7; count of bases not matched to a gene: 8. Germline V gene data show CDR1 as MNHEY and CDR2 as SVGAGI. The CDR3 sequence is 15 residues long.

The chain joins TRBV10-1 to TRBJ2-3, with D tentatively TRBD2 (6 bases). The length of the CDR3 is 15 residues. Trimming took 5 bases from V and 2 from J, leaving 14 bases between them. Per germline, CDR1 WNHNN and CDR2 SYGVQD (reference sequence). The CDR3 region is CASSPTGVNTDTQYF. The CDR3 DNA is TGCGCCAGCAGTCCGACGGGGGTTAACACAGATACGCAGTATTTT.

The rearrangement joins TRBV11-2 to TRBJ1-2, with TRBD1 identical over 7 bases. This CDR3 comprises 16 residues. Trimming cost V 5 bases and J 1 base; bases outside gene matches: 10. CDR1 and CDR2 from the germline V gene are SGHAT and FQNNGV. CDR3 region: CASSHGRGQLNYGYTF. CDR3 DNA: TGTGCCAGCAGCCATGGACGGGGACAGCTTAACTATGGCTACACCTTC.

In DNA, the CDR3 is TGTGCCAGCAGTGTATACGAGCAGTACTTC. As protein: CASSVYEQYF. The chain joins TRBV2 to TRBJ2-7; D call uncertain. CDR1 and CDR2 (germline): SNHLY, FYNNEI. V was clipped by 4 bases and J by 4 bases, with 2 bases between them. The CDR3 consists of 10 residues.

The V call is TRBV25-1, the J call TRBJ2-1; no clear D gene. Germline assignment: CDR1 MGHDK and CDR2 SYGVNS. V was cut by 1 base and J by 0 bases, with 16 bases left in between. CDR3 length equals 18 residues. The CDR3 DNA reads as TGTGCCAGCAGTGAATTAGTGGCTCAGGTTCGCTCCTACAATGAGCAGTTCTTC. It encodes CASSELVAQVRSYNEQFF.

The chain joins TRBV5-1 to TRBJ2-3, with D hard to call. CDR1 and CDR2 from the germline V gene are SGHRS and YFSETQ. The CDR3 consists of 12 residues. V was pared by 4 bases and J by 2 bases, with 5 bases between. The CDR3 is CASSLNTDTQYF. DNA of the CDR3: TGCGCCAGCAGCCTAAACACAGATACGCAGTATTTT.

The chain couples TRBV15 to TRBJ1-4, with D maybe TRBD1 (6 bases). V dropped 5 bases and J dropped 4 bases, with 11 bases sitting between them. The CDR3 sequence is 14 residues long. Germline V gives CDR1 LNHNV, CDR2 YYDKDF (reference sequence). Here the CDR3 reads CATSPQGRNEKLFF. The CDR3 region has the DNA TGTGCCACCAGCCCACAGGGTCGTAATGAAAAACTGTTTTTT.

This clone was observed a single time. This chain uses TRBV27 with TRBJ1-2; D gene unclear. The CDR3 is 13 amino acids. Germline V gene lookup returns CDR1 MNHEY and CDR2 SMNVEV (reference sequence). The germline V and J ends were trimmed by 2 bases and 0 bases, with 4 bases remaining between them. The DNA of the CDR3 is TGTGCCAGCAGTTTAACAGCTAACTATGGCTACACCTTC. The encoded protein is CASSLTANYGYTF.

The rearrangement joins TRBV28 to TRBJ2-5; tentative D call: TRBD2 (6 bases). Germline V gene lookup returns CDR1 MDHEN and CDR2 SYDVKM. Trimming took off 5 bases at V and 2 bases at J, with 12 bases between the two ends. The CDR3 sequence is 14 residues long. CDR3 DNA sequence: TGTGCCAGCAGTGGGCCAGGACTACAAGAGACCCAGTACTTC. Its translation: CASSGPGLQETQYF.